This T cell receptor beta chain comes out of a study of early T cells in non-severe SARS-CoV-2 infection. TCRdb fed the 5' RACE reads into MiXCR, producing one record per CDR3 protein. Altogether tens of thousands of distinct CDR3 sequences are present, less than 15% being singletons, with the ten largest covering roughly 5.2%. This clonotype was seen a few times. Germline loops: CDR1 DFQATT, CDR2 SNEGSKA (reference sequence). V was cut by 6 bases and J by 6 bases, with 18 bases left in between. CDR3 length: 14 residues. The origin of this receptor is an adult who was a healthcare worker with PCR-confirmed SARS-CoV-2 infection or an uninfected control (not recorded which). The V gene is TRBV20-1, the J gene TRBJ2-1, with D possibly TRBD1 on 6 matching bases. The source material was whole blood. In nucleotides, the CDR3 is TGCAGTGCGCCCCGGGACACTGGGCGCAATGAGCAGTTCTTC. Translated: CSAPRDTGRNEQFF.